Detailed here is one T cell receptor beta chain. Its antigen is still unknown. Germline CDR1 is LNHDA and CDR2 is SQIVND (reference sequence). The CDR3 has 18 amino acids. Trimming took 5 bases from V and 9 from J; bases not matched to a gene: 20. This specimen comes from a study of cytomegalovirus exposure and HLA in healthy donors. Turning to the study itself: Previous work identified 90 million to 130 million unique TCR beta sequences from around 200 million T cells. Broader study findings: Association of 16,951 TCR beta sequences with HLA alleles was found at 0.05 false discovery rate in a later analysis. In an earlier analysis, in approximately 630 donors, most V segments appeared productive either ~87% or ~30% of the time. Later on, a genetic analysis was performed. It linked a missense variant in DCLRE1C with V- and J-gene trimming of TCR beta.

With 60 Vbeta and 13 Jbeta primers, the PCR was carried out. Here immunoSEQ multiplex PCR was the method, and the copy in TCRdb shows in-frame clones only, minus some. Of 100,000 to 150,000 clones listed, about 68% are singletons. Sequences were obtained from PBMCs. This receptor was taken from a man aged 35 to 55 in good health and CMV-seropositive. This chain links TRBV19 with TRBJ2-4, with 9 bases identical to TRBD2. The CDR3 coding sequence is TGTGCCAGTAGTCCCTCGGGGCGTGGGACTAGCTACGGGGGCATTCAGTACTTC. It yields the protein CASSPSGRGTSYGGIQYF. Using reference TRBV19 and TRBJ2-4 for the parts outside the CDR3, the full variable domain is DGGITQSPKYLFRKEGQNVTLSCEQNLNHDAMYWYRQDPGQGLRLIYYSQIVNDFQKGDIAEGYSVSREKKESFPLTVTSAQKNPTAFYLCASSPSGRGTSYGGIQYFGAGTRLSVL.